The source of this TCR beta chain is a study of OX40 agonist ivuxolimab in advanced cancers. Looking at the study overall: At about 82% male, the cohort had a mean age of 60 years, ranging from about 23 to 79.

This table comes from immunoSEQ multiplex PCR, and its TCRdb copy is limited to in-frame clones, with some not included. The profile shows roughly 59,000 clones, nearly 85% of them singletons. Notes on this clone: Its antigen is undetermined.

The germline V gene encodes CDR1 MDHEN and CDR2 SYDVKM. The CDR3 runs to 14 residues. With 8 bases removed from V and 3 bases from J, the gap between germline ends came to 14 bases. Findings of the study overall: Dose levels from 0.1 to 3.0 mg/kg saw CD4+ and CD8+ blood T cells expand clonally by week 6. Antigen targets of the expanded peripheral T cells went undetermined. The study found that CD8+ T cells averaged more expanded clones than CD4+.

Specimen: CD4+ or CD8+ T cells sorted from blood, collected in a trial of the OX40 agonist ivuxolimab. This sequence was found in an adult with an advanced solid tumor such as melanoma, head and neck, liver or kidney cancer. The chain carries TRBV28 and TRBJ1-3; no reliable D call. CDR3 nucleotide sequence: TGTGCCAGCCGCCTTGCAACTTTTGGAAACACCATATATTTT. Translated: CASRLATFGNTIYF.